Presented here are 24 T cell receptor beta chains from one specimen sequenced in a study of human T cells and chemical hapten exposure. TCRdb fed the RACE reads into MiXCR, producing one record per CDR3 protein. The data show about 120,000 distinct CDR3 sequences, roughly 13% seen once. Time point in this sample: patch test 1, 2 weeks after DPC sensitization. Described treatment: therapeutic diphenylcyclopropenone sensitization with weekly scalp DPC. The sequencing here drew on whole blood, taken in connection with sensitization to the hapten diphenylcyclopropenone (DPC). These TCRs come from a man aged 18 to 29 with alopecia areata. Some clones in this sample may be carry-over from other donors' samples.

This clonotype was detected many times. V is TRBV12-3 or TRBV12-4 and J is TRBJ1-3, with 7 bases matching TRBD1. With V trimmed by 2 bases and J by 0 bases, 13 bases remained unmatched. This CDR3 is 19 amino acids long. CDR3 in DNA: TGTGCCAGCAGTTTACTTTCGCGGGGGTGGACAGGCTCTGGAAACACCATATATTTT. As protein: CASSLLSRGWTGSGNTIYF.

The J gene is TRBJ1-1, the V gene TRBV7-9; no clear D. Trimming pared 5 bases from V and 0 bases from J, leaving 10 bases between. The germline gives CDR1 SEHNR, CDR2 FQNEAQ (reference sequence). This CDR3 spans 14 amino acids. As DNA, the CDR3 is TGTGCCAGCAGCAAAGATGGGGTGAACACTGAAGCTTTCTTT. It yields the protein CASSKDGVNTEAFF.

This clonotype has just a few counts. V and J are TRBV27 and TRBJ1-5, with 10 bases identical to TRBD1. Germline CDR1 reads MNHEY; CDR2 reads SMNVEV (reference sequence). The CDR3 has 15 amino acids. The ends lost 6 bases at V and 6 bases at J; junction bases unmatched: 8. The CDR3 protein is CASRLGQGSGQPQHF. The CDR3 region has the DNA TGTGCCAGCAGACTGGGACAGGGGAGCGGTCAGCCCCAGCATTTT.

This chain connects TRBV7-9 to TRBJ1-2; 7 nucleotides agree with TRBD1. The germline gives CDR1 SEHNR, CDR2 FQNEAQ (reference sequence). This CDR3 contains 12 residues. Losses at the gene ends were 4 bases for V and 7 bases for J; bases not matched to a gene: 3. Here the CDR3 reads CASSSGTAGYTF. Written as DNA, the CDR3 is TGTGCCAGCAGCTCCGGGACAGCTGGCTACACCTTC.

CDR3 amino acids: CASSPGGVGETQYF. The CDR3 DNA reads TGTGCCAGCAGCCCCGGGGGGGTTGGAGAGACCCAGTACTTC. The rearrangement joins TRBV7-2 to TRBJ2-5; 8 bases agree with TRBD2. The CDR3 has 14 amino acids. J lost 4 bases, V lost 5 bases, and 6 bases had no gene match. Germline CDR1 and CDR2: SGHTA and FQGNSA.

This clonotype was seen only once. The junction does not match germline at one end; this may be a read error. The chain couples TRBV20-1 to TRBJ1-1; the D gene is possibly TRBD1 (5 bases). Per the germline V gene, CDR1 is DFQATT and CDR2 is SNEGSKA (reference sequence). The CDR3 has 15 residues. In nucleotides, the CDR3 is TGCAGTACTAGCCGGGGCCTTGGGGTAAACACTGAAGCTTTCTTT. It yields the protein CSTSRGLGVNTEAFF.

This clonotype was seen more than once but under ten times. The V gene is TRBV7-9, the J gene TRBJ2-6, with 9 bases fitting TRBD1. The CDR3 is made up of 17 amino acids. Germline V gives CDR1 SEHNR, CDR2 FQNEAQ (reference sequence). Trimming took 6 bases from V and 0 from J; bases not matched to a gene: 6. CDR3 coding DNA: TGTGCCAGCAGGCCGGACAGGGGCCCCTCTGGGGCCAACGTCCTGACTTTC. This encodes CASRPDRGPSGANVLTF.

The chain has TRBV5-1 and TRBJ2-1; 12 bases are shared with TRBD1. In germline, CDR1 is SGHRS, CDR2 YFSETQ. This CDR3 has 15 amino acids. The V segment lost 2 bases and the J segment 8 bases; nucleotides outside the gene matches: 5. This chain's CDR3 is CASSFTGQGADEQFF. The DNA of the CDR3 is TGCGCCAGCAGCTTTACGGGACAGGGGGCCGATGAGCAGTTCTTC.

The rearrangement joins TRBV6-1 to TRBJ1-2; 7 bases line up with TRBD1. Germline V gene data show CDR1 as MNHNS and CDR2 as SASEGT. Trimming removed 11 bases from V and 0 bases from J; junction bases left unmatched: 9. This CDR3 has 14 amino acids. The CDR3 coding sequence is TGTGCCTCGCAGGGGGTCTCCACTAACTATGGCTACACCTTC. Its translation: CASQGVSTNYGYTF.

There are a few counts of this clonotype. J is TRBJ2-5 and V is TRBV5-1; 7 bases map to TRBD1. CDR1 and CDR2 from the germline V gene are SGHRS and YFSETQ. The CDR3 contains 16 residues. V was clipped by 0 bases and J by 4 bases; unmatched bases: 9. CDR3 DNA sequence: TGCGCCAGCAGCTTGGCTCCTGGGACAGACAGAGAGACCCAGTACTTC. It specifies CASSLAPGTDRETQYF.

This clonotype was counted only a few times. This chain connects TRBV7-3 to TRBJ2-1, with D maybe TRBD1 (6 bases). Trimming stripped 0 bases from V and 3 bases from J, with 9 bases between. The CDR3 contains 15 residues. Germline V gives CDR1 SGHTA, CDR2 FQGTGA. CDR3 amino acids: CASSLTGALYNEQFF. For the CDR3, the DNA is TGTGCCAGCAGCTTAACGGGGGCCCTCTACAATGAGCAGTTCTTC.

This clonotype was seen more than once but under ten times. This rearrangement joins TRBV6-2 or TRBV6-3 to TRBJ1-1; D is unresolved. This CDR3 has 13 residues. Trimming shortened V by 3 bases and J by 4 bases, and 9 bases separated the two germline ends. Germline-derived CDR1 and CDR2 are MNHEY and SVGEGT. The chain's CDR3 is CASSYRKTTEAFF. The DNA for the CDR3 is TGTGCCAGCAGTTATCGGAAGACCACTGAAGCTTTCTTT.

This clonotype was counted at least ten times. The CDR3: CATSDHHRGRNTGELFF. The CDR3 DNA is TGTGCCACCAGTGACCACCACAGGGGTCGAAACACCGGGGAGCTGTTTTTT. This rearrangement joins TRBV24-1 to TRBJ2-2; 7 positions agree with TRBD1. Germline CDR1 and CDR2: KGHDR and SFDVKD. J was trimmed by 2 bases and V by 4 bases; bases with no gene match: 9. The CDR3 length is 17 residues.

This rearrangement joins TRBV4-1 to TRBJ2-1; TRBD2 aligns across 7 bases. Trimming removed 4 bases from V and 9 bases from J; junction bases left unmatched: 6. Germline V gene lookup returns CDR1 MGHRA and CDR2 YSYEKL. There are 13 residues in the CDR3. The chain's CDR3 is CASSRAAGVEQFF. CDR3 DNA sequence: TGCGCCAGCAGCCGGGCGGCGGGGGTTGAGCAGTTCTTC.

This clonotype was detected a few times. The chain links TRBV10-1 to TRBJ1-1, with D perhaps TRBD1 (6 bases). With 0 bases removed from V and 9 bases from J, the gap between germline ends came to 17 bases. The germline V gene has CDR1 WNHNN and CDR2 SYGVQD (reference sequence). This CDR3 is 15 amino acids long. The CDR3: CASSESGFQGTKAFF. The CDR3 DNA follows: TGCGCCAGCAGTGAGTCGGGTTTCCAGGGGACAAAAGCTTTCTTT.

This clonotype was seen at least ten times. The rearrangement uses TRBV7-3 and TRBJ2-6; D uncertain. This CDR3 is built from 17 residues. Germline loops: CDR1 SGHTA, CDR2 FQGTGA. The V end was cut by 1 base, the J end by 0 bases, with 10 bases between. Here the CDR3 DNA reads TGTGCCAGCAGCTTAAGAGCAGCTAACTCTGGGGCCAACGTCCTGACTTTC. Encoded protein: CASSLRAANSGANVLTF.

Only a few counts were recorded for this clonotype. The CDR3 sequence is CASSPGPGTRGYGTEAFF. In DNA form, the CDR3 reads TGTGCCAGCAGCCCCGGTCCGGGGACTCGAGGGTACGGCACTGAAGCTTTCTTT. The chain combines TRBV12-3 or TRBV12-4 with TRBJ1-1; D may be TRBD1 (5 bases). This CDR3 is 18 amino acids long. Trimming cost V 6 bases and J 4 bases, with 27 bases left between them.

This clonotype was detected only a few times. The chain carries TRBV4-2 and TRBJ1-4; 9 positions match TRBD1. Germline V gives CDR1 LGHNA, CDR2 YNFKEQ. The CDR3 is 16 amino acids. V dropped 0 bases and J dropped 4; count of bases not matched to a gene: 3. The CDR3 region is CASSQDQTGGNEKLFF. For the CDR3, the DNA is TGTGCCAGCAGCCAAGACCAGACAGGGGGTAATGAAAAACTGTTTTTT.

DNA for the CDR3: TGCGCCAGCAGCCAAGGCCTACCGTCAGGGAATCAGCCCCAGCATTTT. This gives the protein CASSQGLPSGNQPQHF. The chain recombines TRBV4-3 with TRBJ1-5; perhaps TRBD1 as D (5 bases). Looked up from germline, CDR1 is LGHNA and CDR2 is YSLEER. V was pared by 1 base and J by 4 bases, with 14 bases between. The CDR3 runs 16 residues.

V and J are TRBV25-1 and TRBJ1-6, with 7 bases matching TRBD1. Germline V lookup: CDR1 MGHDK, CDR2 SYGVNS. The CDR3 totals 14 residues. Trimming at V came to 6 bases and at J to 13 bases, leaving 12 bases not matched to a gene. CDR3 sequence reads: CASRGGEGAGPLHF. CDR3 DNA sequence: TGTGCCAGCAGGGGCGGGGAGGGGGCAGGCCCCCTCCACTTT. Drawing the rest from reference TRBV25-1 and TRBJ1-6, the complete variable domain is EADIYQTPRYLVIGTGKKITLECSQTMGHDKMYWYQQDPGMELHLIHYSYGVNSTEKGDLSSESTVSRIRTEHFPLTLESARPSHTSQYLCASRGGEGAGPLHFGNGTRLTVT.

The chain is built from TRBV12-3 or TRBV12-4 and TRBJ1-2; possibly TRBD1 for D (5 bases). V lost 7 bases and J 4 bases, leaving 25 bases between the germline ends. The CDR3 is made up of 17 amino acids. CDR3 residues: CASTTLGGTKGVYGYTF. The CDR3 bases are TGTGCCAGCACTACCCTGGGGGGTACTAAAGGGGTCTATGGCTACACCTTC.

The table lists this clonotype with a few counts. The chain uses TRBV20-1 and TRBJ2-5; 8 nucleotides agree with TRBD2. Germline V gives CDR1 DFQATT, CDR2 SNEGSKA (reference sequence). The CDR3 runs to 15 residues. Germline trimming cut 5 bases from V and 5 bases from J; bases unmatched to any gene: 13. CDR3 nucleotides: TGCAGTGCTGGCGCACGGGGGGGCCCAGTGGAGACCCAGTACTTC. Its translation is CSAGARGGPVETQYF.

For the CDR3, the DNA is TGTGCCAGCAGTTTACTGGTCCAGGGTGTAGGTACCGGGGAGCTGTTTTTT. It codes for CASSLLVQGVGTGELFF. The V gene is TRBV27, the J gene TRBJ2-2; a possible D gene is TRBD1 (5 bases). CDR1 is MNHEY and CDR2 is SMNVEV in the germline V gene (reference sequence). The V gene lost 2 bases and the J gene lost 5 bases, with 18 bases spanning the gap. The CDR3 loop spans 17 amino acids.

There are many counts of this clonotype. CDR3 nucleotides: TGTGCCAGCAGCTTAGAGAGCGGGGGGCCGGGAGATACGCAGTATTTT. Residues: CASSLESGGPGDTQYF. The rearrangement links TRBV7-9 to TRBJ2-3, with 9 bases aligning to TRBD2. The CDR3 totals 16 residues. V was pared by 1 base and J by 5 bases, with 7 bases of the junction left unmatched. In germline, CDR1 is SEHNR, CDR2 FQNEAQ (reference sequence).